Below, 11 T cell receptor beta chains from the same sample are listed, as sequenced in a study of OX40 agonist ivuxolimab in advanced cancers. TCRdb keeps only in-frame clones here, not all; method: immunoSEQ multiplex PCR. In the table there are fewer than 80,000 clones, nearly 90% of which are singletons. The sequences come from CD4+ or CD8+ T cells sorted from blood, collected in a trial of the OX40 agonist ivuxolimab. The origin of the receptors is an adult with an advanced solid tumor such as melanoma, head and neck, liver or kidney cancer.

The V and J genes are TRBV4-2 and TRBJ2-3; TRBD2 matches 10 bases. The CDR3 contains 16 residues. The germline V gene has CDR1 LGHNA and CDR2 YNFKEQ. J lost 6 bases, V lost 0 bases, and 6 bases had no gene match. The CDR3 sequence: CASSQDSAAGGDTQYF. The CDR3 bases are TGTGCCAGCAGCCAAGACTCGGCAGCGGGAGGGGATACGCAGTATTTT.

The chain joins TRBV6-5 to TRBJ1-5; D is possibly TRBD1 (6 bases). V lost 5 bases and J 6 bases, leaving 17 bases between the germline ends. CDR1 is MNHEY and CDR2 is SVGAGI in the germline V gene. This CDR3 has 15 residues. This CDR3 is CASSRTTGAGQPQHF. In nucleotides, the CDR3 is TGTGCCAGCAGTCGAACCACGGGGGCCGGTCAGCCCCAGCATTTT.

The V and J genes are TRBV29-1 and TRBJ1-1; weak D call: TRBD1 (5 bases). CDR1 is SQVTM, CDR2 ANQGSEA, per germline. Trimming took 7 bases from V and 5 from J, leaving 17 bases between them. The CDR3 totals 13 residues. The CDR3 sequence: CSAGRGTRTEAFF. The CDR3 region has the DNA TGCAGCGCTGGGCGGGGGACTCGGACTGAAGCTTTCTTT.

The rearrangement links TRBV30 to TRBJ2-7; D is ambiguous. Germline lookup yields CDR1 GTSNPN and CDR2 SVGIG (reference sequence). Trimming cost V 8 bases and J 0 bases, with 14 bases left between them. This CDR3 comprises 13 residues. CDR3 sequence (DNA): TGTGCCACCAGAAGTATAAACTCCTACGAGCAGTACTTC. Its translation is CATRSINSYEQYF. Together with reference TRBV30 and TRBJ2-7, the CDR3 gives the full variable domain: SQTIHQWPATLVQPVGSPLSLECTVEGTSNPNLYWYRQAAGRGLQLLFYSVGIGQISSEVPQNLSASRPQDRQFILSSKKLLLSDSGFYLCATRSINSYEQYFGPGTRLTVT.

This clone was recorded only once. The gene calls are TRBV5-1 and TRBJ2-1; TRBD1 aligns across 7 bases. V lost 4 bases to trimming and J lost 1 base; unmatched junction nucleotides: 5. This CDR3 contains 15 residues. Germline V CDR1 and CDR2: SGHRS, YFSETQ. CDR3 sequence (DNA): TGCGCCAGCAGCGCGACAGGGCCTTCCTACAATGAGCAGTTCTTC. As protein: CASSATGPSYNEQFF.

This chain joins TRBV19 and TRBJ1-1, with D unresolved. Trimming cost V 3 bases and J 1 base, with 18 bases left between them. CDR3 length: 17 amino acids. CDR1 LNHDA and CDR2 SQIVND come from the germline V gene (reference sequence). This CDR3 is CASSITLARVANTEAFF. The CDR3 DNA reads TGTGCCAGTAGTATTACCTTGGCCCGTGTTGCGAACACTGAAGCTTTCTTT.

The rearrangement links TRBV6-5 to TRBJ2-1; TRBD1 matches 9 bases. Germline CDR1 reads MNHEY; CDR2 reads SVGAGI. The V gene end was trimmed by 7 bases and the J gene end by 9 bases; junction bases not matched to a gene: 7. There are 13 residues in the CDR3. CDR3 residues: CASTGTGRAEQFF. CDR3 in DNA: TGTGCCAGCACCGGGACAGGGCGGGCTGAGCAGTTCTTC.

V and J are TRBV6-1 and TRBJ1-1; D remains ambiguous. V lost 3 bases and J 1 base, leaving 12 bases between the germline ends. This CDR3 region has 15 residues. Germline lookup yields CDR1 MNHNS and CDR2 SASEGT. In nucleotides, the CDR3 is TGTGCCAGCAGTGAGAGACTGGGAAAGAACACTGAAGCTTTCTTT. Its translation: CASSERLGKNTEAFF.

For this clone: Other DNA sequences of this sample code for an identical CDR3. The CDR3 region is CASSIELAGVGYEQYF. The CDR3 DNA sequence: TGTGCCAGTAGTATAGAACTAGCGGGAGTGGGCTACGAGCAGTACTTC. The chain joins TRBV19 to TRBJ2-7; 11 bases are a match to TRBD2. Germline V gives CDR1 LNHDA, CDR2 SQIVND (reference sequence). V shed 0 bases, J shed 3 bases, and the junction held 4 bases outside the gene matches. This CDR3 comprises 16 residues.

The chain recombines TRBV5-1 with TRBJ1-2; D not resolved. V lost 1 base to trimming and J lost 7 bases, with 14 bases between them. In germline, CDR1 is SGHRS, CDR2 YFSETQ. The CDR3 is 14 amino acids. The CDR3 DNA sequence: TGCGCCAGCAGCTTGAACGAGGGTTTAGGTGGCTACACCTTC. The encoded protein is CASSLNEGLGGYTF.

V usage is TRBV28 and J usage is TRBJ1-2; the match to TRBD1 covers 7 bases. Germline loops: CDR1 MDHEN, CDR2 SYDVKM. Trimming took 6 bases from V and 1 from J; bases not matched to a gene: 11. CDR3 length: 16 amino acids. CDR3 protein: CASRGFNPGGNYGYTF. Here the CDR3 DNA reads TGTGCCAGCAGAGGATTCAACCCAGGGGGTAACTATGGCTACACCTTC.